This T cell receptor beta chain was observed in a study of a mutant IDH1 vaccine in newly diagnosed glioma. Across the whole study: Averaging around 40 years of age, treated patients were around 60% male and around 38% female.

This clone was recorded only once. Its antigen remains unknown. Sequenced by immunoSEQ multiplex PCR; TCRdb stores in-frame clones only, minus some. The sample holds about 88,000 clones, around 79% seen once. The V gene's germline CDR1 is SGDLS and CDR2 YYNGEE. Trimming stripped 3 bases from V and 3 bases from J, with 18 bases between. The CDR3 is made up of 16 amino acids. Points from the study as a whole: Pseudoprogression seemingly bore no relation to changes in top peripheral T cell clonotypes. In approximately 93% of patients, immune responses induced by the vaccine occurred.

Time point meaning: baseline, week 1 (first vaccination visit). Treatment denoted: pre-vaccination baseline after standard-of-care therapy. Donors had new IDH1-mutant astrocytomas of WHO grade 3 or 4 (ATRX-lost). The receptor comes from a man between 35 and 55 years old with glioma. Some clones in this sample may be carry-over from other donors' samples. The sequenced sample was PBMCs, obtained from a glioma patient treated with radiotherapy, temozolomide or both. This sequence joins TRBV9 and TRBJ1-2; possibly TRBD1 for D (5 bases). CDR3 DNA: TGTGCCAGCAGCGATCCGGGGGAGTCATCGGACTATGGCTACACCTTC. Translating it yields CASSDPGESSDYGYTF.